The next 31 T cell receptor beta chains were all read from a single sample in a study of blood T cell repertoires in COVID-19. Generated by immunoSEQ multiplex PCR, the TCRdb table keeps only in-frame clones and is missing some. The sample lists some 220,000 clones, about 83% occurring once. Source material: peripheral blood. The source is a human donor in a cohort sampled during active COVID-19.

The chain is built from TRBV28 and TRBJ2-1; 8 nucleotides align to TRBD2. The CDR3 sequence is 15 residues long. Unmatched junction bases numbered 10, after V lost 5 bases and J lost 7 bases. Germline assignment: CDR1 MDHEN and CDR2 SYDVKM. The CDR3 bases are TGTGCCAGCAGTCCCCGCCGGGGGGGATGGAATGAGCAGTTCTTC. This translates into CASSPRRGGWNEQFF.

This sequence joins TRBV15 and TRBJ2-3, with TRBD2 matching 9 bases. Germline V gene sequence: CDR1 LNHNV, CDR2 YYDKDF (reference sequence). V gave up 5 bases and J gave up 0 bases; unmatched junction bases: 15. The CDR3 sequence is 19 residues long. CDR3 bases: TGTGCCACCAGCTCTCCTCGCAGCGGGAGGACATCTAGCACAGATACGCAGTATTTT. The encoded protein is CATSSPRSGRTSSTDTQYF. Using reference TRBV15 and TRBJ2-3 for the parts outside the CDR3, the full variable domain is DAMVIQNPRYQVTQFGKPVTLSCSQTLNHNVMYWYQQKSSQAPKLLFHYYDKDFNNEADTPDNFQSRRPNTSFCFLDIRSPGLGDTAMYLCATSSPRSGRTSSTDTQYFGPGTRLTVL.

The gene calls are TRBV5-1 and TRBJ2-6; D is possibly TRBD1 (6 bases). V was pared by 4 bases and J by 2 bases, with 16 bases between. In germline, CDR1 is SGHRS, CDR2 YFSETQ. There are 17 residues in the CDR3. CDR3 DNA: TGCGCCAGCAGCCCTAAGGGGGTCGGAGCTGGGGCCAACGTCCTGACTTTC. This sequence encodes CASSPKGVGAGANVLTF.

This rearrangement joins TRBV24-1 to TRBJ2-2; 8 bases match TRBD1. The germline gives CDR1 KGHDR, CDR2 SFDVKD. V trimming: 4 bases; J trimming: 4 bases; junction bases outside the gene matches: 13. The CDR3 consists of 18 residues. This CDR3 is CATSEFLPLTGVTGELFF. The CDR3 nucleotides read TGTGCCACCAGTGAATTTCTCCCTTTGACAGGGGTCACCGGGGAGCTGTTTTTT.

The V call is TRBV2, the J call TRBJ1-4, with a possible D match to TRBD1 (5 bases). Germline CDR1 is SNHLY and CDR2 is FYNNEI. Between the trimmed V and J ends, which lost 7 bases and 3 bases, there was a span of 18 bases. CDR3 size: 16 residues. This CDR3 reads CASNAAYLGPNEKLFF. The CDR3, as DNA: TGTGCCAGCAATGCTGCTTATCTGGGGCCTAATGAAAAACTGTTTTTT.

The chain uses TRBV7-9 and TRBJ2-7; 8 bases are a match to TRBD1. CDR3 length equals 15 residues. CDR1 is SEHNR and CDR2 is FQNEAQ in the germline V gene (reference sequence). V gave up 3 bases and J gave up 2 bases; unmatched junction bases: 6. CDR3 region: CASSFGTGYTYEQYF. CDR3 coding DNA: TGTGCCAGCAGCTTCGGGACAGGCTATACCTACGAGCAGTACTTC.

The V call is TRBV19, the J call TRBJ1-5; 9 bases agree with TRBD1. V shed 3 bases and J 9 bases; nucleotides not matched to a gene: 6. The CDR3 sequence is 14 residues long. From germline, CDR1 is LNHDA and CDR2 SQIVND (reference sequence). The CDR3 is CASSMDRGHSPQHF. Here the CDR3 DNA reads TGTGCCAGTAGTATGGACAGGGGTCACTCGCCCCAGCATTTT.

J is TRBJ2-6 and V is TRBV18, with 9 bases matching TRBD1. Germline CDR1 reads KGHSH; CDR2 reads LQKENI. The CDR3 extends over 16 amino acids. The trim removed 6 bases at V and 4 bases at J, leaving 7 bases unmatched. The CDR3 DNA sequence: TGTGCCAGCTCGCTTCGGACAGGGGCGGGGGCCAACGTCCTGACTTTC. Protein: CASSLRTGAGANVLTF.

The genes are TRBV11-2 and TRBJ1-4, with 7 bases aligning to TRBD1. Germline CDR1 reads SGHAT; CDR2 reads FQNNGV. This CDR3 is 17 amino acids long. V shed 5 bases, J shed 6 bases, and the junction held 15 bases outside the gene matches. The CDR3: CASSGSTPGQFYEKLFF. For the CDR3, the DNA is TGTGCCAGCAGCGGGTCTACCCCGGGACAGTTTTATGAAAAACTGTTTTTT.

The V call is TRBV6-5, the J call TRBJ2-1; D unresolved. This CDR3 has 15 amino acids. Between the trimmed V and J ends, which lost 7 bases and 10 bases, there was a span of 23 bases. CDR1 and CDR2 (germline): MNHEY, SVGAGI. The CDR3 spells CASISGALAQEEQFF. As DNA, the CDR3 is TGTGCCAGCATCTCAGGCGCCCTCGCCCAAGAAGAGCAGTTCTTC.

The CDR3 nucleotides read TGTGCCAGCAGCTTTAGCGTTCCCGGGAGTAGGCAGTTCTTC. Encoded protein: CASSFSVPGSRQFF. The chain couples TRBV11-3 to TRBJ2-1; a possible D gene is TRBD2 (6 bases). The CDR3 consists of 14 residues. The V and J ends lost 3 bases and 12 bases respectively, with 18 bases between them. Germline CDR1 reads SGHNT; CDR2 reads YENEEA.

The V and J genes are TRBV18 and TRBJ2-7; 7 nucleotides line up with TRBD1. V dropped 4 bases and J dropped 6; count of bases not matched to a gene: 3. This CDR3 contains 12 residues. Germline values: CDR1 KGHSH, CDR2 LQKENI. The DNA of the CDR3 is TGTGCCAGCTCACAGGGACAGAGCGAGCAGTACTTC. Protein: CASSQGQSEQYF.

The sample holds one count of this clone. The chain carries TRBV4-1 and TRBJ1-1; possibly TRBD1 for D (6 bases). Trimming left V 2 bases short and J 4 bases short, with 11 bases between. Germline loops: CDR1 MGHRA, CDR2 YSYEKL. The CDR3 has 14 amino acids. As DNA, the CDR3 is TGCGCCAGCAGCCAATCCGGGACACGCACTGAAGCTTTCTTT. Amino acids: CASSQSGTRTEAFF.

This chain uses TRBV21-1 with TRBJ2-4; the table gives TRBD2 as D, unverified against the DNA. TRBV21-1 corresponds to a pseudogene. This CDR3 is 13 amino acids long. CDR3 sequence: CASSRGGRVIQYF. CDR3 in DNA: TGTGCCAGCAGCAGGGGGGGGCGGGTCATTCAGTACTTC.

The rearrangement joins TRBV5-6 to TRBJ2-7; a possible D gene is TRBD2 (5 bases). Germline V gene lookup returns CDR1 SGHDT and CDR2 YYEEEE. The germline V and J ends were trimmed by 5 bases and 2 bases, with 20 bases remaining between them. This CDR3 region has 16 residues. The CDR3 loop is CASSEYKGRGPYEQYF. The CDR3, as DNA: TGTGCCAGCAGTGAATATAAGGGCAGAGGGCCCTACGAGCAGTACTTC.

This chain links TRBV6-5 with TRBJ2-7, with TRBD1 identical over 11 bases. V lost 7 bases to trimming and J lost 4 bases; unmatched junction nucleotides: 9. From germline, CDR1 is MNHEY and CDR2 SVGAGI. The CDR3 has 15 residues. The CDR3 coding sequence is TGTGCCAGCATGAAGCGGACAGGGGGCCAGTACGAGCAGTACTTC. Translating gives CASMKRTGGQYEQYF.

This clone was seen once. The rearrangement joins TRBV28 to TRBJ2-5; possibly TRBD1 for D (6 bases). Trimming pared 8 bases from V and 0 bases from J, leaving 13 bases between. The CDR3 spans 14 residues. The germline V gene has CDR1 MDHEN and CDR2 SYDVKM. The CDR3 loop reads CASASGQNQETQYF. For the CDR3, the DNA is TGTGCCAGCGCCTCTGGACAGAACCAAGAGACCCAGTACTTC. The entire variable domain, with the rest obtained from reference TRBV28 and TRBJ2-5, is as follows: DVKVTQSSRYLVKRTGEKVFLECVQDMDHENMFWYRQDPGLGLRLIYFSYDVKMKEKGDIPEGYSVSREKKERFSLILESASTNQTSMYLCASASGQNQETQYFGPGTRLLVL.

The chain is built from TRBV6-1 and TRBJ2-1; the match to TRBD2 covers 14 bases. From germline, CDR1 is MNHNS and CDR2 SASEGT. There are 21 residues in the CDR3. After removal of 2 bases from V and 8 bases from J, the junction contained 20 bases not matched to a gene. The CDR3 region has the DNA TGTGCCAGCAGTGAAAGGGTCCTCCCCCGGGGGACTAGCGGGAGTAGCGATGAGCAGTTCTTC. It translates to CASSERVLPRGTSGSSDEQFF.

This sequence joins TRBV27 and TRBJ2-7, with a possible D match to TRBD2 (6 bases). Deletions cut 4 bases from V and 3 bases from J, with 13 bases between. Germline V gene lookup returns CDR1 MNHEY and CDR2 SMNVEV (reference sequence). The CDR3 covers 14 residues. CDR3 amino acids: CASSSQGGGYEQYF. Here the CDR3 DNA reads TGTGCCAGCAGTTCGCAGGGAGGAGGCTACGAGCAGTACTTC.

The chain links TRBV5-1 to TRBJ1-1, with TRBD1 as a possible D gene (5 bases). This CDR3 spans 13 amino acids. V was clipped by 4 bases and J by 2 bases, with 9 bases between them. CDR1 and CDR2 from the germline V gene are SGHRS and YFSETQ. CDR3 coding DNA: TGCGCCAGCAGCGGGGGGACCAACACTGAAGCTTTCTTT. Protein sequence: CASSGGTNTEAFF.

V usage is TRBV6-6 and J usage is TRBJ1-6, with D maybe TRBD1 (5 bases). V dropped 3 bases and J dropped 13 bases, with 13 bases sitting between them. Germline-derived CDR1 and CDR2 are MNHNY and SVGAGI (reference sequence). The CDR3 length is 13 residues. The CDR3: CASSYRGEGPLHF. CDR3 DNA: TGTGCCAGCAGTTATCGGGGGGAGGGGCCCCTCCACTTT.

This clone was seen just once. The CDR3 region has the DNA TGTGCCAGCCATCCGGGACAGGGATGGGGTGGGGCCAACGTCCTGACTTTC. It translates to CASHPGQGWGGANVLTF. The chain joins TRBV11-3 to TRBJ2-6, with 9 bases aligning to TRBD1. The trim removed 8 bases at V and 3 bases at J, leaving 11 bases unmatched. This CDR3 spans 17 amino acids. Germline CDR1 reads SGHNT; CDR2 reads YENEEA.

The chain recombines TRBV30 with TRBJ2-1; D uncertain. Trimming cost V 3 bases and J 10 bases, with 13 bases left between them. The CDR3 sequence is 12 residues long. CDR1 is GTSNPN and CDR2 is SVGIG in the germline V gene (reference sequence). CDR3 region: CAWRGPSAEQFF. The CDR3 nucleotides read TGTGCCTGGAGGGGCCCCTCCGCGGAGCAGTTCTTC. The entire variable domain, with the rest obtained from reference TRBV30 and TRBJ2-1, is as follows: SQTIHQWPATLVQPVGSPLSLECTVEGTSNPNLYWYRQAAGRGLQLLFYSVGIGQISSEVPQNLSASRPQDRQFILSSKKLLLSDSGFYLCAWRGPSAEQFFGPGTRLTVL.

The chain employs TRBV28 and TRBJ2-5, with 8 bases identical to TRBD2. The CDR3 sequence is 15 residues long. Trimming removed 1 base from V and 3 bases from J; junction bases left unmatched: 4. Germline V gene data show CDR1 as MDHEN and CDR2 as SYDVKM. The CDR3 DNA reads as TGTGCCAGCAGTTTATTAGCGGGAAATAAAGAGACCCAGTACTTC. Residues: CASSLLAGNKETQYF.

This chain connects TRBV10-3 to TRBJ1-2; D unclear. Trimming shortened V by 4 bases and J by 4 bases, and 7 bases separated the two germline ends. Per germline, CDR1 ENHRY and CDR2 SYGVKD. This CDR3 contains 12 residues. The DNA for the CDR3 is TGTGCCATCAGTGTCTTTTCCTATGGCTACACCTTC. Translated, it gives CAISVFSYGYTF.

V gene TRBV9 combines with J gene TRBJ2-1; maybe TRBD1 (6 bases). The germline V and J ends were trimmed by 4 bases and 4 bases, with 12 bases remaining between them. CDR3 length equals 14 residues. Germline CDR1 and CDR2: SGDLS and YYNGEE. The chain's CDR3 is CASSSQTGYNEQFF. As DNA, the CDR3 is TGTGCCAGCAGCTCGCAGACAGGTTACAATGAGCAGTTCTTC.

A word on this clone: The same CDR3 also results from other DNA sequences found in this sample. The rearrangement uses TRBV18 and TRBJ2-7, with D possibly TRBD1 on 5 matching bases. Between the trimmed V and J ends, which lost 1 base and 3 bases, there was a span of 7 bases. Germline V gene data show CDR1 as KGHSH and CDR2 as LQKENI. This CDR3 has 13 residues. Here the CDR3 reads CASSPQQDYEQYF. CDR3 in DNA: TGTGCCAGCTCACCACAACAGGACTACGAGCAGTACTTC.

This chain joins TRBV4-1 and TRBJ2-1; tentatively, D is TRBD2 (6 bases). V lost 4 bases and J lost 5, with 15 bases in between. The CDR3 extends over 15 amino acids. Germline CDR1 MGHRA, CDR2 YSYEKL. The CDR3 DNA reads TGCGCCAGCAGCCCGTTGGGGGGTCCTGACAATGAGCAGTTCTTC. It specifies CASSPLGGPDNEQFF.

In nucleotides, the CDR3 is TGTGCCAGCAGCTTGGATTCGCTCCGGAGCAATCAGCCCCAGCATTTT. Amino acids: CASSLDSLRSNQPQHF. The genes are TRBV5-6 and TRBJ1-5; D is undetermined. V shed 0 bases and J shed 1 base, with 11 bases lying between them. CDR3 length: 16 residues. CDR1 and CDR2 from the germline V gene are SGHDT and YYEEEE.

The rearrangement joins TRBV5-4 to TRBJ2-2, with D perhaps matching TRBD2 (5 bases). V lost 4 bases, J lost 3 bases, and 10 bases lay in between. CDR3 length: 14 residues. The germline gives CDR1 SGHNT, CDR2 YYREEE (reference sequence). This CDR3 reads CASSPDYYTGELFF. The CDR3 coding sequence is TGTGCCAGCAGCCCTGACTACTACACCGGGGAGCTGTTTTTT.

CDR3 amino acids: CASSETGIGSDTQYF. The CDR3 DNA reads TGCGCCAGCAGTGAGACAGGGATCGGATCAGATACGCAGTATTTT. The V and J genes are TRBV10-1 and TRBJ2-3, with TRBD1 as a possible D gene (6 bases). The V and J ends lost 2 bases and 4 bases respectively, with 13 bases between them. CDR1 is WNHNN and CDR2 is SYGVQD in the germline V gene (reference sequence). The CDR3 spans 15 residues.